This section outlines one TCR beta chain sequence together with its context. Germline CDR1 reads SNHLY; CDR2 reads FYNNEI. J gave up 2 bases and V 7 bases, and 6 bases lay outside the gene matches. The CDR3 has 14 amino acids. This record comes from a study of follicular helper T cells after annual influenza vaccination. Libraries were prepared by immunoSEQ multiplex PCR; TCRdb keeps only in-frame clonotypes and omits some of them. Of around 10,000 clones in the sample, roughly 80% are singletons; the top ten hold approximately 4%. Specified time point: 2015-2016 season, pre-vaccination. Sequenced material: CXCR5+ CD38- circulating T follicular helper cells from blood, taken on the day of influenza vaccination. The sample's subset: circulating Tfh, non-naive CD4+CXCR5+PD-1+ (ICOS+CD38+ or ICOS-CD38-). The chain uses TRBV2 and TRBJ2-3; 7 bases match TRBD2. This receptor was taken from an adult who received the influenza vaccine. The CDR3 DNA sequence: TGTGCCAGCATGGGGGGGTCGAACACAGATACGCAGTATTTT. This codes for CASMGGSNTDTQYF.